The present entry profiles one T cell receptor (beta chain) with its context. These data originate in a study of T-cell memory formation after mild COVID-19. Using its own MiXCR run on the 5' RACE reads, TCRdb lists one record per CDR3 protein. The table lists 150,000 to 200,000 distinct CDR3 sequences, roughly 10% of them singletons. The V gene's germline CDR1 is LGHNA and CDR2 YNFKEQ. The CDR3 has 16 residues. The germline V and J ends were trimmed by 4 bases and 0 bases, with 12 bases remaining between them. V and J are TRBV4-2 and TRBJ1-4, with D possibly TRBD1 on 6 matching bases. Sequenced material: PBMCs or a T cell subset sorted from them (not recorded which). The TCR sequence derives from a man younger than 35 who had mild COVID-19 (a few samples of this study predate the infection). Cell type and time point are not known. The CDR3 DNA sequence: TGTGCCAGCAGCCGACAGGAACATGCAACTAATGAAAAACTGTTTTTT. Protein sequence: CASSRQEHATNEKLFF.